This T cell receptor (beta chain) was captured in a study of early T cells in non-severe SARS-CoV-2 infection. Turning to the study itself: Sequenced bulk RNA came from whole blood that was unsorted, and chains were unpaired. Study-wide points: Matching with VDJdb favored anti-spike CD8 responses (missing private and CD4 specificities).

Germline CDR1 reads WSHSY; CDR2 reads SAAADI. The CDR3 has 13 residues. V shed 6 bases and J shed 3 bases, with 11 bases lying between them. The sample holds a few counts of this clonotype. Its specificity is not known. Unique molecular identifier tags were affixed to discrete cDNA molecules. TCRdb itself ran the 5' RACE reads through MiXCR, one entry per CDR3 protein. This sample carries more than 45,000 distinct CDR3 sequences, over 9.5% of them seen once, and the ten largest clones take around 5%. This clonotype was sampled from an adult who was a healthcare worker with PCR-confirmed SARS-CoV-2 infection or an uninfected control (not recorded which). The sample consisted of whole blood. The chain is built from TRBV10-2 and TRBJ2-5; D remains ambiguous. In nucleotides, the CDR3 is TGCGCCAGCAGAACCGTCACGGAAGAGACCCAGTACTTC. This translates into CASRTVTEETQYF.